Listed here are 23 T cell receptor beta chains from one sample, sequenced in a study of Ad26.COV2.S vaccination and SARS-CoV-2 variants. Documented treatment: roughly 18 received Ad26.COV2.S at low or high dose, single or two shots; 5 received placebo; per-sample allocation not given. The investigators took samples on day 63 after the first vaccine or placebo injection. Repertoires were generated with immunoSEQ multiplex PCR, while TCRdb's copy carries only in-frame clones and drops some. The repertoire holds around 340,000 clones, with approximately 86% as singletons. The material sequenced was peripheral blood, taken in a trial of Ad26.COV2.S vaccine versus placebo. The source is a person between 18 and 60 years old who received the Ad26.COV2.S COVID-19 vaccine or a placebo.

The V gene is TRBV7-2, the J gene TRBJ1-2; D is undetermined. Germline loops: CDR1 SGHTA, CDR2 FQGNSA. The CDR3 totals 17 residues. V was trimmed by 0 bases and J by 0 bases, leaving 14 bases between them. The CDR3 DNA sequence: TGTGCCAGCAGCTTAGCCCGGTTGGTCGGAGCTAACTATGGCTACACCTTC. Protein: CASSLARLVGANYGYTF.

This chain links TRBV7-9 with TRBJ2-1, with TRBD2 matching 7 bases. The CDR3 has 15 amino acids. Per the germline V gene, CDR1 is SEHNR and CDR2 is FQNEAQ (reference sequence). V shed 5 bases and J 0 bases; nucleotides not matched to a gene: 4. CDR3 sequence reads: CASSPSGSSYNEQFF. CDR3 nucleotides: TGTGCCAGCAGCCCTAGCGGAAGCTCCTACAATGAGCAGTTCTTC.

This clone was found a few times. The gene calls are TRBV28 and TRBJ1-4; D remains unclear. Per germline, CDR1 MDHEN and CDR2 SYDVKM. Trimming left V 2 bases short and J 0 bases short, with 7 bases between. The CDR3 is 15 amino acids. CDR3 region: CASSLHEPTNEKLFF. CDR3 in DNA: TGTGCCAGCAGTTTACATGAACCAACTAATGAAAAACTGTTTTTT.

The chain links TRBV6-6 to TRBJ2-7; D tentatively fits TRBD1 or TRBD2 (6 bases each). The CDR3 spans 13 residues. Germline loops: CDR1 MNHNY, CDR2 SVGAGI (reference sequence). Trimming removed 6 bases from V and 5 bases from J, with 14 bases in between. The CDR3 region has the DNA TGTGCCAGCAGATCTCCGGGGGCGGACGAGCAGTACTTC. Its translation is CASRSPGADEQYF.

This rearrangement joins TRBV13 to TRBJ2-6; D uncertain. CDR3 size: 18 residues. V gave up 6 bases and J gave up 6 bases, with 24 bases separating them. The germline CDR1 and CDR2 sequences are PRHDT and FYEKMQ (reference sequence). CDR3 region: CASSSNRAYKREANVLTF. In DNA, the CDR3 is TGTGCCAGCAGTTCAAACCGGGCCTACAAAAGGGAGGCCAACGTCCTGACTTTC.

The chain employs TRBV5-1 and TRBJ2-1; 9 bases are shared with TRBD2. From germline, CDR1 is SGHRS and CDR2 YFSETQ. With V trimmed by 4 bases and J by 3 bases, 5 bases remained unmatched. The CDR3 length is 15 residues. CDR3 in DNA: TGCGCCAGCAGCGAGACTAGCGGATTCTACAATGAGCAGTTCTTC. The encoded protein is CASSETSGFYNEQFF.

This clone was counted between two and nine times. The chain recombines TRBV7-2 with TRBJ1-2; unclear D gene. The V gene's germline CDR1 is SGHTA and CDR2 FQGNSA. With 1 base removed from V and 8 bases from J, the gap between germline ends came to 11 bases. The CDR3 length is 13 residues. Written as DNA, the CDR3 is TGTGCCAGCAGCTTAGTGAGTCCGGCAGGCTACACCTTC. This translates into CASSLVSPAGYTF.

The chain uses TRBV3-1 (or the pseudogene TRBV3-2) and TRBJ1-1; D gene uncertain. Germline V gene sequence: CDR1 LGHDT, CDR2 YNNKEL (reference sequence). This CDR3 region has 14 residues. With 4 bases removed from V and 1 base from J, the gap between germline ends came to 10 bases. CDR3 in amino acids: CASSRREQNTEAFF. CDR3 in DNA: TGTGCCAGCAGCCGGAGAGAACAGAACACTGAAGCTTTCTTT.

This clone was seen a single time. J is TRBJ1-6 and V is TRBV27; no firm D call. CDR3 length equals 15 residues. Germline loops: CDR1 MNHEY, CDR2 SMNVEV (reference sequence). V lost 6 bases and J lost 8, with 17 bases in between. The CDR3 DNA sequence: TGTGCCAGCAGCCGGGGATGGGGAGGGTATTCACCCCTCCACTTT. Protein sequence: CASSRGWGGYSPLHF.

This chain joins TRBV7-2 and TRBJ2-7, with 9 bases aligning to TRBD2. This CDR3 has 15 amino acids. Germline V gene data show CDR1 as SGHTA and CDR2 as FQGNSA. The J segment lost 0 bases and the V segment lost 3 bases, leaving 3 bases of the junction unmatched. CDR3 bases: TGTGCCAGCAGCTTCGGCGGGAGGGCCTCCTACGAGCAGTACTTC. Translated: CASSFGGRASYEQYF. Looking up the rest from reference TRBV7-2 and TRBJ2-7 gives the full variable domain: GAGVSQSPSNKVTEKGKDVELRCDPISGHTALYWYRQSLGQGLEFLIYFQGNSAPDKSGLPSDRFSAERTGGSVSTLTIQRTQQEDSAVYLCASSFGGRASYEQYFGPGTRLTVT.

The chain recombines TRBV7-3 with TRBJ2-3; the D call may be TRBD1 or TRBD2 (6 bases each). Trimming cost V 2 bases and J 3 bases, with 12 bases left between them. The CDR3 runs to 15 residues. Per germline, CDR1 SGHTA and CDR2 FQGTGA. The CDR3 is CASSLQGRGTDTQYF. The CDR3, as DNA: TGTGCCAGCAGCTTACAGGGGCGGGGAACAGATACGCAGTATTTT.

The chain is built from TRBV2 and TRBJ2-2; D perhaps matches TRBD2 (5 bases). Germline V lookup: CDR1 SNHLY, CDR2 FYNNEI. Deletions cut 4 bases from V and 1 base from J, with 7 bases between. The CDR3 sequence is 14 residues long. The CDR3 DNA reads as TGTGCCAGCAGTGGAGGGAGGAACACCGGGGAGCTGTTTTTT. Translating gives CASSGGRNTGELFF.

There are a few counts of this clone. The chain carries TRBV9 and TRBJ2-2, with D unresolved. Germline V gene data show CDR1 as SGDLS and CDR2 as YYNGEE. V shed 3 bases and J shed 6 bases, with 15 bases lying between them. This CDR3 contains 15 residues. CDR3 region: CASSGGRVLSGELFF. DNA of the CDR3: TGTGCCAGCAGCGGAGGAAGGGTATTATCCGGGGAGCTGTTTTTT.

The rearrangement links TRBV2 to TRBJ2-5; the D gene could be TRBD1 or TRBD2 (5 bases each). The V and J ends lost 5 bases and 5 bases respectively, with 18 bases between them. The germline V gene encodes CDR1 SNHLY and CDR2 FYNNEI. The CDR3 is made up of 15 amino acids. In DNA, the CDR3 is TGTGCCAGCAGTTTGGGACCCCCCCTTGGGGAGACCCAGTACTTC. Translated: CASSLGPPLGETQYF.

About this clone: Other DNA sequences within the sample encode an identical CDR3. The gene calls are TRBV7-9 and TRBJ1-2, with D unresolved. From germline, CDR1 is SEHNR and CDR2 FQNEAQ (reference sequence). The CDR3 is 13 amino acids. The V and J ends lost 2 bases and 2 bases respectively, with 6 bases between them. CDR3 coding DNA: TGTGCCAGCAGCTTACAGGAAAACTATGGCTACACCTTC. Protein sequence: CASSLQENYGYTF.

This clone came up once. The rearrangement joins TRBV2 to TRBJ1-2; D is unresolved. The CDR3 length is 15 residues. Trimming pared 4 bases from V and 2 bases from J, leaving 14 bases between. Germline CDR1 is SNHLY and CDR2 is FYNNEI. The CDR3 coding sequence is TGTGCCAGCAGTGTAAGGCAAGACCCGAACTATGGCTACACCTTC. Its protein is CASSVRQDPNYGYTF.

The chain carries TRBV5-1 and TRBJ2-1; D perhaps matches TRBD2 (5 bases). The germline V and J ends were trimmed by 0 bases and 9 bases, with 7 bases remaining between them. CDR3 size: 12 residues. The germline CDR1 and CDR2 sequences are SGHRS and YFSETQ. This chain's CDR3 is CASSLDSVEQFF. The CDR3 DNA reads as TGCGCCAGCAGCTTGGATAGCGTTGAGCAGTTCTTC.

The gene calls are TRBV27 and TRBJ1-4, with unresolved D. V shed 3 bases and J shed 8 bases, with 10 bases lying between them. This CDR3 contains 13 residues. The germline V gene encodes CDR1 MNHEY and CDR2 SMNVEV (reference sequence). In DNA form, the CDR3 reads TGTGCCAGCAGTTTTGGGTTGGGGGAAAAACTGTTTTTT. This translates into CASSFGLGEKLFF.

J is TRBJ1-2 and V is TRBV29-1; 7 bases fit TRBD1. J was trimmed by 2 bases and V by 6 bases; bases with no gene match: 6. The CDR3 extends over 13 amino acids. Germline V CDR1 and CDR2: SQVTM, ANQGSEA. In DNA form, the CDR3 reads TGCAGCGTAGCTTCGACAGGGAACTATGGCTACACCTTC. Protein sequence: CSVASTGNYGYTF.

The chain joins TRBV19 to TRBJ1-6, with unresolved D. Per germline, CDR1 LNHDA and CDR2 SQIVND (reference sequence). The CDR3 runs to 16 residues. V gave up 3 bases and J gave up 7 bases, with 16 bases separating them. For the CDR3, the DNA is TGTGCCAGTAGTATCGACACTGGACGGAGCAATTCACCCCTCCACTTT. Translating gives CASSIDTGRSNSPLHF. Together with reference TRBV19 and TRBJ1-6, the CDR3 gives the full variable domain: DGGITQSPKYLFRKEGQNVTLSCEQNLNHDAMYWYRQDPGQGLRLIYYSQIVNDFQKGDIAEGYSVSREKKESFPLTVTSAQKNPTAFYLCASSIDTGRSNSPLHFGNGTRLTVT.

As for this clone: A single base separates this from a much larger clone, so it may be a read error. This same CDR3 is encoded by further DNA sequences in the sample. The chain couples TRBV6-6 to TRBJ2-2, with D perhaps TRBD1 (6 bases). This CDR3 has 15 residues. The germline gives CDR1 MNHNY, CDR2 SVGAGI (reference sequence). V was pared by 7 bases and J by 0 bases, with 12 bases between. The CDR3 loop is CASIRGQTNTGELFF. The CDR3 DNA sequence: TGTGCCAGCATTCGAGGACAGACGAACACCGGGGAGCTGTTTTTT.

The V gene is TRBV4-2, the J gene TRBJ2-7; D call uncertain. Per germline, CDR1 LGHNA and CDR2 YNFKEQ. The CDR3 covers 14 residues. V gave up 3 bases and J gave up 2 bases, with 11 bases separating them. The DNA of the CDR3 is TGTGCCAGCAGCCACCTAAACCGGACCTACGAGCAGTACTTC. Translation: CASSHLNRTYEQYF.

The rearrangement joins TRBV11-2 to TRBJ2-7, with 10 bases that match TRBD1. The CDR3 is 16 amino acids. V gave up 3 bases and J gave up 0 bases; unmatched junction bases: 5. Germline V gene data show CDR1 as SGHAT and CDR2 as FQNNGV. CDR3 in DNA: TGTGCCAGCAGCTTCGCCGGGACAGGGGCCTCCTACGAGCAGTACTTC. It encodes CASSFAGTGASYEQYF.